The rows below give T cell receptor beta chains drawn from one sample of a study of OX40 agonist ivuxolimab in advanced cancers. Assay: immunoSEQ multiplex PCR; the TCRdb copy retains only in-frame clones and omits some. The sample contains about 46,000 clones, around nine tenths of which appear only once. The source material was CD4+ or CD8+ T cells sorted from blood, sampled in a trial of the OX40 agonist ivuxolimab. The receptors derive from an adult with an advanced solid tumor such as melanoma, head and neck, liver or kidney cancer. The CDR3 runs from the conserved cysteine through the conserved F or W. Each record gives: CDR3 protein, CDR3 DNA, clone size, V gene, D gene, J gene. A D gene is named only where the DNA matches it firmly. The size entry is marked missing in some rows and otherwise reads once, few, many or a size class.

CASSTKQGASNEKLFF | TGCGCCAGCAGCACCAAACAGGGGGCGTCTAATGAAAAACTGTTTTTT | - | TRBV4-1 | TRBD1 | TRBJ1-4
CASSLTGNQPQHF | TGTGCCAGTAGTCTCACAGGGAACCAGCCCCAGCATTTT | - | TRBV19 | - | TRBJ1-5
CASSQDRGRSYNEQFF | TGCGCCAGCAGCCAAGACAGGGGGCGCTCCTACAATGAGCAGTTCTTC | - | TRBV4-1 | TRBD1 | TRBJ2-1
CSVPRGGANYGYTF | TGCAGCGTTCCCCGGGGGGGGGCGAACTATGGCTACACCTTC | - | TRBV29-1 | - | TRBJ1-2
CATNSGTSGMVGYEQYF | TGTGCCACTAACTCCGGGACTAGCGGGATGGTTGGCTACGAGCAGTACTTC | - | TRBV10-3 | TRBD2 | TRBJ2-7
CSGGAGTGELFF | TGCAGCGGGGGAGCCGGCACCGGGGAGCTGTTTTTT | - | TRBV29-1 | - | TRBJ2-2
CASSLGQGRGTEAFF | TGTGCCAGCAGCTTAGGCCAGGGGCGAGGAACTGAAGCTTTCTTT | - | TRBV11-3 | - | TRBJ1-1
CASSLEGRIYGYTF | TGTGCCAGCAGCCTAGAAGGCAGGATCTATGGCTACACCTTC | - | TRBV7-8 | - | TRBJ1-2
CASSLYSGQGDTQYF | TGTGCCAGCAGCTTATATTCGGGACAGGGCGATACGCAGTATTTT | - | TRBV11-3 | TRBD1 | TRBJ2-3
CASSDAGYGYTF | TGTGCCAGCAGTGACGCGGGCTATGGCTACACCTTC | once | TRBV6-4 | - | TRBJ1-2
CASSPGTVQETQYF | TGCGCCAGCAGCCCGGGGACTGTACAAGAGACCCAGTACTTC | - | TRBV5-1 | - | TRBJ2-5
CASSLGKAAPAEQFF | TGCGCCAGCAGCTTGGGCAAAGCCGCCCCGGCGGAGCAGTTCTTC | once | TRBV5-1 | - | TRBJ2-1
CASSEFKFLNTEAFF | TGTGCCAGCAGTGAATTTAAGTTCCTGAACACTGAAGCTTTCTTT | few | TRBV2 | - | TRBJ1-1
CASVGLGGSSYNEQFF | TGTGCTAGTGTGGGGTTGGGCGGGAGCTCCTACAATGAGCAGTTCTTC | - | TRBV12-5 | TRBD2 | TRBJ2-1
CAIDPGQGNYGYTF | TGTGCCATCGATCCGGGACAGGGGAACTATGGCTACACCTTC | - | TRBV10-3 | TRBD1 | TRBJ1-2
CASSLPSVNEQFF | TGTGCCAGCAGCTTACCTAGCGTGAATGAGCAGTTCTTC | - | TRBV11-3 | - | TRBJ2-1
CASSLETSGREQYF | TGTGCCAGCAGCTTGGAGACTAGCGGGAGGGAGCAGTACTTC | once | TRBV5-4 | TRBD2 | TRBJ2-7
CASSQRLASFYEQYF | TGTGCCAGCAGCCAACGTCTAGCGAGTTTCTACGAGCAGTACTTC | - | TRBV14 | - | TRBJ2-7
CASSKGGLYF | TGTGCCAGCAGCAAAGGTGGATTATATTTT | once | TRBV7-3 | - | TRBJ1-3
CSVFGQGMLDTQYF | TGCAGCGTTTTCGGACAGGGAATGCTAGATACGCAGTATTTT | - | TRBV29-1 | TRBD1 | TRBJ2-3
CASSPDLTGEPQHF | TGCGCCAGCAGCCCGGACCTCACAGGGGAGCCCCAGCATTTT | once | TRBV5-1 | TRBD1 | TRBJ1-5
CASSQGPSSTDTQYF | TGTGCCAGTAGTCAGGGACCTTCTAGCACAGATACGCAGTATTTT | - | TRBV19 | - | TRBJ2-3
CASSSTGEWEKLFF | TGTGCCAGCAGCTCAACCGGGGAATGGGAAAAACTGTTTTTT | - | TRBV28 | - | TRBJ1-4
CASSPGQGANSPLHF | TGTGCCAGCAGCCCTGGACAGGGGGCGAATTCACCCCTCCACTTT | - | TRBV28 | TRBD1 | TRBJ1-6
CASSLVPTETQYF | TGCGCCAGCAGCTTGGTCCCAACCGAGACCCAGTACTTC | - | TRBV5-1 | - | TRBJ2-5
CASSSKGQGGGNTIYF | TGTGCCAGCAGCTCTAAGGGACAGGGAGGAGGAAACACCATATATTTT | - | TRBV5-6 | TRBD1 | TRBJ1-3
CASSPRVPPEQYF | TGTGCCAGCAGTCCCCGGGTCCCCCCCGAGCAGTACTTC | - | TRBV6-5 | - | TRBJ2-7
CASSPHGAGANVLTF | TGTGCCAGCAGCCCCCACGGGGCAGGGGCCAACGTCCTGACTTTC | - | TRBV7-9 | - | TRBJ2-6
CAWSAGSTDTQYF | TGTGCCTGGAGCGCGGGAAGCACAGATACGCAGTATTTT | - | TRBV30 | - | TRBJ2-3
CASSQPSLGSYEQYF | TGCGCCAGCAGCCAACCCTCTCTAGGCTCCTACGAGCAGTACTTC | - | TRBV4-1 | - | TRBJ2-7
CASSAGVNQPQHF | TGTGCCAGCAGCGCGGGGGTTAATCAGCCCCAGCATTTT | few | TRBV9 | - | TRBJ1-5
CASSPTGGFWSTDTQYF | TGTGCCAGCTCACCAACGGGCGGGTTTTGGAGCACAGATACGCAGTATTTT | once | TRBV18 | - | TRBJ2-3
CASRPSQVTYEQYF | TGTGCCAGCAGGCCTAGCCAAGTTACCTACGAGCAGTACTTC | - | TRBV27 | - | TRBJ2-7
CASRTNPTKPQHF | TGTGCCAGCAGAACCAACCCGACCAAGCCCCAGCATTTT | - | TRBV27 | - | TRBJ1-5
CASSFGGGGANVLTF | TGTGCCAGCAGCTTCGGGGGAGGTGGGGCCAACGTCCTGACTTTC | - | TRBV11-1 | - | TRBJ2-6
CASSQNGLHNQPQHF | TGCGCCAGCAGCCAAAACGGGTTGCACAATCAGCCCCAGCATTTT | - | TRBV4-1 | - | TRBJ1-5
CASSPNEKLFF | TGTGCCAGCAGTCCTAATGAAAAACTGTTTTTT | - | TRBV28 | - | TRBJ1-4
CASSESTGLAGFTGELFF | TGCGCCAGCAGTGAGTCGACGGGACTAGCGGGATTCACCGGGGAGCTGTTTTTT | - | TRBV10-2 | TRBD2 | TRBJ2-2
CASSPVDSHGYEQYF | TGTGCCAGTAGTCCGGTCGATTCTCATGGCTACGAGCAGTACTTC | - | TRBV19 | - | TRBJ2-7
CASSPYPRGRAEAFF | TGCGCCAGCAGCCCCTATCCTAGGGGCCGGGCTGAAGCTTTCTTT | - | TRBV4-1 | - | TRBJ1-1
CASSRPRTTKETQYF | TGTGCCAGCAGCCGTCCGAGGACAACCAAAGAGACCCAGTACTTC | - | TRBV7-2 | - | TRBJ2-5
CASSSGGYKNEQFF | TGTGCCAGCAGCTCCGGGGGTTACAAGAATGAGCAGTTCTTC | - | TRBV7-3 | - | TRBJ2-1
CASSVDGGTNEKLFF | TGTGCCAGCAGCGTAGACGGAGGTACTAATGAAAAACTGTTTTTT | - | TRBV7-2 | - | TRBJ1-4
CASSDREANEKLFF | TGTGCCAGCAGTGACAGGGAGGCTAATGAAAAACTGTTTTTT | - | TRBV6-1 | - | TRBJ1-4
CASSPGRSQGQFF | TGTGCCAGCAGTCCGGGACGGTCACAAGGTCAGTTCTTC | - | TRBV7-3 | - | TRBJ2-1
CASSLTPGPQHF | TGTGCCAGCAGCTTAACGCCGGGGCCCCAGCATTTT | - | TRBV5-6 | - | TRBJ1-5
CASSLGTGYSYNEQFF | TGTGCCAGCAGCTTAGGAACCGGTTACAGCTACAATGAGCAGTTCTTC | - | TRBV7-6 | - | TRBJ2-1
CASSYSLGIYGYTF | TGTGCCAGCAGTTACTCGTTGGGGATCTATGGCTACACCTTC | - | TRBV6-5 | - | TRBJ1-2
CASSPYRRTGITDTQYF | TGTGCCAGCAGCCCGTACCGTCGGACAGGGATTACAGATACGCAGTATTTT | - | TRBV7-9 | TRBD1 | TRBJ2-3
CASSLGLAGGQETQYF | TGTGCCAGCAGCTTAGGGCTAGCGGGAGGTCAAGAGACCCAGTACTTC | - | TRBV7-2 | TRBD2 | TRBJ2-5
CASSQLPGGSSTDTQYF | TGCGCCAGCAGCCAACTCCCTGGCGGGAGTTCCACAGATACGCAGTATTTT | - | TRBV4-1 | TRBD2 | TRBJ2-3
CASSHGLAGVPYEQYF | TGTGCCAGCTCTCATGGACTAGCGGGTGTCCCCTACGAGCAGTACTTC | - | TRBV18 | TRBD2 | TRBJ2-7
CASSELTNEKLFF | TGTGCCAGCAGTGAACTTACTAATGAAAAACTGTTTTTT | - | TRBV6-1 | - | TRBJ1-4
CASSIGGGRQETQYF | TGTGCCAGTAGTATAGGTGGGGGCAGGCAAGAGACCCAGTACTTC | - | TRBV19 | - | TRBJ2-5